A single T cell receptor beta chain is shown here with its context. TCRdb's copy holds only in-frame clones and misses some; the assay was immunoSEQ multiplex PCR. Among about 190,000 clones listed, around 90% were seen once. This sample is drawn from a study of blood T cell repertoires in COVID-19. The source of this sequence is a man aged 50 or older with acute or convalescent COVID-19. Sample: peripheral blood.

The CDR3 here is CASSLSLTSDLYNEQFF. The CDR3 DNA reads TGTGCCAGCAGCTTGTCCCTGACTAGCGACCTCTACAATGAGCAGTTCTTC. The chain uses TRBV13 and TRBJ2-1; 8 nucleotides align to TRBD2. The germline gives CDR1 PRHDT, CDR2 FYEKMQ (reference sequence). J was trimmed by 3 bases and V by 3 bases; bases with no gene match: 10. This CDR3 region has 17 residues.